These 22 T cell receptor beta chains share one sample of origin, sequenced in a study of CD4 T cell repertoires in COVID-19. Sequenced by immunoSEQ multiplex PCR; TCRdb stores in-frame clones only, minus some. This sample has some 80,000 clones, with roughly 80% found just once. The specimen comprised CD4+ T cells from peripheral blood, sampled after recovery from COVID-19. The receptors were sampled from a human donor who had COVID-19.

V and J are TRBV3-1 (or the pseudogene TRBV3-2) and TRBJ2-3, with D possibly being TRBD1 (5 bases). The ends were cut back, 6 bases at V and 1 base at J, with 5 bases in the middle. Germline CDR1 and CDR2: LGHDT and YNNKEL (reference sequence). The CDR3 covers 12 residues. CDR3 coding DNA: TGTGCCAGCAGAGGGGGCACAGATACGCAGTATTTT. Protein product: CASRGGTDTQYF.

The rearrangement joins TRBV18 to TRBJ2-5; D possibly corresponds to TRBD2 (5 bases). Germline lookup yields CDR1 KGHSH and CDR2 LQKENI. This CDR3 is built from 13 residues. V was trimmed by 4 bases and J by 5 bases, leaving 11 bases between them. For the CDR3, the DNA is TGTGCCAGCTCACAGTCCCAGCGGGAGACCCAGTACTTC. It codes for CASSQSQRETQYF.

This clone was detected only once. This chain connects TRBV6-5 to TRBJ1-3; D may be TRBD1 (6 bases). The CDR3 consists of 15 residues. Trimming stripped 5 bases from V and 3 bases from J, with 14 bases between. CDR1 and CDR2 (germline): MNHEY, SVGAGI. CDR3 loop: CASSKTWTVGNTIYF. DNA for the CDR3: TGTGCCAGCAGTAAGACCTGGACAGTTGGAAACACCATATATTTT.

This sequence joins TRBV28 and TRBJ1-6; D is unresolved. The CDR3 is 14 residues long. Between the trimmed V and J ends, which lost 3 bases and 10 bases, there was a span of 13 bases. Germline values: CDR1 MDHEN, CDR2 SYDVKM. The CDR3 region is CASSLAIPTSPLHF. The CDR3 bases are TGTGCCAGCAGTTTGGCCATCCCGACGTCACCCCTCCACTTT.

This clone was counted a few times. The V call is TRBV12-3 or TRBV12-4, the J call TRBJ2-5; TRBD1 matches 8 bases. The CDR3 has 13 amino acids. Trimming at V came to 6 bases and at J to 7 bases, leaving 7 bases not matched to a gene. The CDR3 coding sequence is TGTGCCAGCAGGATAACAGGGGGAGCGACCCAGTACTTC. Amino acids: CASRITGGATQYF.

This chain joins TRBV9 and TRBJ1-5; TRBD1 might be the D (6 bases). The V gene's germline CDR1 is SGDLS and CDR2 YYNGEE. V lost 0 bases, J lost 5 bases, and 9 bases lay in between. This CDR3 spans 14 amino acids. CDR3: CASSVERGDQPQHF. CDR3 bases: TGTGCCAGCAGCGTAGAAAGGGGGGATCAGCCCCAGCATTTT. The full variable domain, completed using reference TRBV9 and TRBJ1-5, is DSGVTQTPKHLITATGQRVTLRCSPRSGDLSVYWYQQSLDQGLQFLIQYYNGEERAKGNILERFSAQQFPDLHSELNLSSLELGDSALYFCASSVERGDQPQHFGDGTRLSIL.

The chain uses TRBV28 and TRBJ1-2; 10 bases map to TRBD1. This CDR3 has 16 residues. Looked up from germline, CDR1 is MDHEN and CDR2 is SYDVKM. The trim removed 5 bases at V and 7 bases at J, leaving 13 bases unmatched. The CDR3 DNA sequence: TGTGCCAGCAGTGGAGGGACAGGGGCCTATCGAGGTGGCTACACCTTC. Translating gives CASSGGTGAYRGGYTF.

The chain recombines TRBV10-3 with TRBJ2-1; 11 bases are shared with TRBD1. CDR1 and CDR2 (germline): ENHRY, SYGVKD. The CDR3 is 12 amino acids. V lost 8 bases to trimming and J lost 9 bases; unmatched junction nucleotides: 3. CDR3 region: CAIGQGAREQFF. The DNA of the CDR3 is TGTGCCATCGGACAGGGGGCACGTGAGCAGTTCTTC.

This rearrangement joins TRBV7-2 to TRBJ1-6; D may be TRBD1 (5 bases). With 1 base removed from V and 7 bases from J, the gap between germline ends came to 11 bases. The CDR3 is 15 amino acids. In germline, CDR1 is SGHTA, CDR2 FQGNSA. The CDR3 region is CASSLGAGVNSPLHF. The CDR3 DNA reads TGTGCCAGCAGCTTAGGGGCGGGGGTAAATTCACCCCTCCACTTT.

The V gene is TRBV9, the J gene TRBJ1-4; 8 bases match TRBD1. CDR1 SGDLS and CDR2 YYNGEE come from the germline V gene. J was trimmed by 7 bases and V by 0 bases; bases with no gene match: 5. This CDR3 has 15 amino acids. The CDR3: CASSVGAGGGEKLFF. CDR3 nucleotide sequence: TGTGCCAGCAGCGTAGGGGCAGGGGGCGGTGAAAAACTGTTTTTT.

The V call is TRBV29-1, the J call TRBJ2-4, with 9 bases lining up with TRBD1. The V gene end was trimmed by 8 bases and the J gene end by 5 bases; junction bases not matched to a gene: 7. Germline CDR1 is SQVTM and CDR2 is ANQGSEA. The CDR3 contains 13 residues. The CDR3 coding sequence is TGCAGCACCTCGACAGGGGGAGAAAACATTCAGTACTTC. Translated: CSTSTGGENIQYF. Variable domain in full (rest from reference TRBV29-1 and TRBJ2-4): SAVISQKPSRDICQRGTSLTIQCQVDSQVTMMFWYRQQPGQSLTLIATANQGSEATYESGFVIDKFPISRPNLTFSTLTVSNMSPEDSSIYLCSTSTGGENIQYFGAGTRLSVL.

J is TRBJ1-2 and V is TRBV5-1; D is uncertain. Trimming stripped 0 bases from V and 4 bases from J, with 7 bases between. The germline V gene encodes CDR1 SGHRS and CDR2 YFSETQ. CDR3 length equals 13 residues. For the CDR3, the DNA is TGCGCCAGCAGCTTGGAACCGTTCTATGGCTACACCTTC. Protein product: CASSLEPFYGYTF.

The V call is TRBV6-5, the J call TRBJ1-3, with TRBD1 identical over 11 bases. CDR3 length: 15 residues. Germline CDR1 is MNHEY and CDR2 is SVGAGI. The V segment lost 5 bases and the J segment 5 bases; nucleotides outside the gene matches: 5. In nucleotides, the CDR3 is TGTGCCAGCAGTCGAGGGACAGGGGGAAGAAACACCATATATTTT. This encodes CASSRGTGGRNTIYF.

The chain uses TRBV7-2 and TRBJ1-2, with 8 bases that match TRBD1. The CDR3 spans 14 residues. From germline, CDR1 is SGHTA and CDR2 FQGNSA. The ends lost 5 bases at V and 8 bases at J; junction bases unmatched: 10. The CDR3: CASSPDRDGGGYTF. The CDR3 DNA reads TGTGCCAGCAGCCCGGACAGGGACGGAGGGGGCTACACCTTC.

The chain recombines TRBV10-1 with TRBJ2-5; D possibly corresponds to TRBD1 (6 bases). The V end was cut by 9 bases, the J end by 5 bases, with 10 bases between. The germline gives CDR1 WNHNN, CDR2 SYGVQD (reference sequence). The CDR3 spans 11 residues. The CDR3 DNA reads TGCGCCAGTCAGGGGTGGGAGACCCAGTACTTC. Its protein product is CASQGWETQYF.

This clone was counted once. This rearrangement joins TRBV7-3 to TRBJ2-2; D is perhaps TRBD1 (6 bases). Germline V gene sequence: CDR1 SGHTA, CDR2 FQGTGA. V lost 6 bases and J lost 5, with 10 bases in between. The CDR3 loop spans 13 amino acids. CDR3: CASSPTGTGELFF. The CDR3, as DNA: TGTGCCAGCAGTCCTACAGGGACCGGGGAGCTGTTTTTT.

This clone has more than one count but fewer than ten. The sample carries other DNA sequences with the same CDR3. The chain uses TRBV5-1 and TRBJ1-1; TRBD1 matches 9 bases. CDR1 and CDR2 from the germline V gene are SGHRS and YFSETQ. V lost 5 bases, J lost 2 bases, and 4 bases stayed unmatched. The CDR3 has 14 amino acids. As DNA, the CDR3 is TGCGCCAGCAGACTGGGACAGGGCAACACTGAAGCTTTCTTT. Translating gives CASRLGQGNTEAFF.

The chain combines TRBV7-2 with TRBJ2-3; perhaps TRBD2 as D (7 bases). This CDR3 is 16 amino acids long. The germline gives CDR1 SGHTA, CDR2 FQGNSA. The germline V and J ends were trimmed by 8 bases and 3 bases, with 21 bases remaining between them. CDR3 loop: CASVLSGGRTTDTQYF. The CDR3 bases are TGTGCCAGCGTCCTATCCGGGGGGCGGACAACAGATACGCAGTATTTT.

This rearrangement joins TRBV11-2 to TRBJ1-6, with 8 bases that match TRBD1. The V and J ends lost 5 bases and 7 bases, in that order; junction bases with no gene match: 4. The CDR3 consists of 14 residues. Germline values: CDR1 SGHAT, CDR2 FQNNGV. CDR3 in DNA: TGTGCCAGCAGCCCACAGGGGGAAAATTCACCCCTCCACTTT. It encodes CASSPQGENSPLHF.

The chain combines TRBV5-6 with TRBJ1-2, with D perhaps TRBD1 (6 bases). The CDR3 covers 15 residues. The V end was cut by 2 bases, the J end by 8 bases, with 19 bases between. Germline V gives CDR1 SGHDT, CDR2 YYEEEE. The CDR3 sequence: CASSFLGGPAEGYTF. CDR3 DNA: TGTGCCAGCAGCTTTTTGGGGGGCCCCGCGGAGGGCTACACCTTC.

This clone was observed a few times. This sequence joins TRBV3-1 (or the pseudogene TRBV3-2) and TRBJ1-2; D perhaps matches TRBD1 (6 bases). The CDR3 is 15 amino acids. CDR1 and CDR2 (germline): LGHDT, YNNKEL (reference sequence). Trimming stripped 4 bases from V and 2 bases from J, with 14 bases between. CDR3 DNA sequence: TGTGCCAGCAGCCCCGGGGGGCTCGGGAACTATGGCTACACCTTC. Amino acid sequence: CASSPGGLGNYGYTF.

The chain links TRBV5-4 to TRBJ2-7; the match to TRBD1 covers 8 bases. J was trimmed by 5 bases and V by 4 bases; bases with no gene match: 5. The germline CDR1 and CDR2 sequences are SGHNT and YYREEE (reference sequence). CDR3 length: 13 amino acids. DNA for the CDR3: TGTGCCAGCAGCCACGGACAGGGAGACGAGCAGTACTTC. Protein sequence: CASSHGQGDEQYF.